This TCR beta chain is from a study of early T cells in non-severe SARS-CoV-2 infection. Each cDNA molecule carried a unique molecular identifier. TCRdb used MiXCR to reprocess the 5' RACE reads, holding one entry per CDR3 protein. Of about 30,000 distinct CDR3 sequences in the sample, about 5.8% were seen once. This clonotype has a count of ten or more. The CDR3 is 16 residues long. Germline V gives CDR1 MNHEY, CDR2 SMNVEV (reference sequence). V lost 0 bases and J lost 3; bases outside the gene matches: 8. The rearrangement uses TRBV27 and TRBJ2-7; 7 bases are a match to TRBD1. The clonotype comes from an adult who was a healthcare worker with PCR-confirmed SARS-CoV-2 infection or an uninfected control (not recorded which). Sequenced sample: whole blood. This CDR3 is CASSLSFQGDFYEQYF. CDR3 sequence (DNA): TGTGCCAGCAGTTTATCTTTTCAGGGGGATTTCTACGAGCAGTACTTC.